The 23 T cell receptor beta chains presented below share a single source sample, sequenced in a study of cytomegalovirus exposure and HLA in healthy donors. It was with 60 Vbeta and 13 Jbeta primers that the PCR ran. This table comes from immunoSEQ multiplex PCR, and its TCRdb copy is limited to in-frame clones, with some not included. The sample consists of about 52,000 clones, 73% of them appearing once. Sequencing used PBMCs. The receptor set was obtained from a man aged 18 to 35 in good health and CMV-seronegative.

The chain uses TRBV11-2 and TRBJ1-5; no reliable D call. The CDR3 loop spans 15 amino acids. Germline V gene sequence: CDR1 SGHAT, CDR2 FQNNGV. The V end lost 2 bases, the J end lost 0 bases, and 8 bases lay between the germline ends. CDR3 nucleotide sequence: TGTGCCAGCAGCTTAACCGGGAATAGCAATCAGCCCCAGCATTTT. It yields the protein CASSLTGNSNQPQHF.

This chain uses TRBV6-5 with TRBJ1-1; TRBD1 is a possible D gene (6 bases). The germline V gene has CDR1 MNHEY and CDR2 SVGAGI. Trimming left V 8 bases short and J 6 bases short, with 16 bases between. The CDR3 spans 13 residues. This CDR3 is CASGQTGTPEAFF. The CDR3 DNA follows: TGTGCCAGCGGTCAGACTGGGACACCTGAAGCTTTCTTT.

As DNA, the CDR3 is TGCGCCAGCAGCCCGGACGCTAGCGGGAAGGGCACCGGGGAGCTGTTTTTT. This encodes CASSPDASGKGTGELFF. The chain uses TRBV5-1 and TRBJ2-2, with 9 positions matching TRBD2. This CDR3 comprises 17 residues. Germline V gives CDR1 SGHRS, CDR2 YFSETQ. V lost 4 bases to trimming and J lost 4 bases; unmatched junction nucleotides: 11.

The rearrangement links TRBV4-1 to TRBJ1-2, with D possibly matching TRBD1 (5 bases). V lost 1 base and J lost 5, with 14 bases in between. CDR1 is MGHRA and CDR2 is YSYEKL in the germline V gene. The CDR3 sequence is 15 residues long. The DNA of the CDR3 is TGCGCCAGCAGCCAAGGCAGGGCTCTCGATTATGGCTACACCTTC. Translation: CASSQGRALDYGYTF.

This clone was counted a single time. The rearrangement links TRBV25-1 to TRBJ2-7; 7 bases map to TRBD1. Germline V gene sequence: CDR1 MGHDK, CDR2 SYGVNS. The CDR3 spans 12 residues. Germline trimming cut 5 bases from V and 3 bases from J; bases unmatched to any gene: 1. The CDR3 loop reads CASSRQGYEQYF. In DNA form, the CDR3 reads TGTGCCAGCAGTAGACAGGGCTACGAGCAGTACTTC.

V and J are TRBV28 and TRBJ1-2; a weak D match, TRBD1 (6 bases). The V end lost 6 bases, the J end lost 6 bases, and 17 bases lay between the germline ends. The CDR3 sequence is 14 residues long. In germline, CDR1 is MDHEN, CDR2 SYDVKM. This CDR3 reads CASSFIRGSNGYTF. CDR3 in DNA: TGTGCCAGCAGCTTCATCAGGGGAAGTAATGGCTACACCTTC.

The chain joins TRBV11-2 to TRBJ1-1, with D possibly being TRBD1 (6 bases). CDR1 is SGHAT, CDR2 FQNNGV, per germline. The CDR3 totals 14 residues. Between the trimmed V and J ends, which lost 6 bases and 6 bases, there was a span of 17 bases. CDR3 DNA: TGTGCCAGCAGTTCCATCCAGGGGTTCGCTGAAGCTTTCTTT. It is translated as CASSSIQGFAEAFF.

The chain has TRBV2 and TRBJ1-4, with D tentatively TRBD1 (6 bases). The CDR3 consists of 13 residues. The V gene lost 5 bases and the J gene lost 6 bases, with 10 bases spanning the gap. Germline V gene sequence: CDR1 SNHLY, CDR2 FYNNEI. The CDR3 region is CASSRGRDEKLFF. CDR3 sequence (DNA): TGTGCCAGCAGTAGGGGGAGGGATGAAAAACTGTTTTTT.

This clone was seen a few times. The V gene is TRBV2, the J gene TRBJ2-1; 11 bases are a match to TRBD2. V lost 3 bases to trimming and J lost 5 bases; unmatched junction nucleotides: 3. CDR1 is SNHLY, CDR2 FYNNEI, per germline. This CDR3 region has 15 residues. The CDR3 bases are TGTGCCAGCAGTGAGGGGACTAGCGGACACAATGAGCAGTTCTTC. The encoded protein is CASSEGTSGHNEQFF.

The rearrangement links TRBV11-3 to TRBJ2-1; the match to TRBD2 covers 8 bases. V shed 4 bases and J 7 bases; nucleotides not matched to a gene: 9. Looked up from germline, CDR1 is SGHNT and CDR2 is YENEEA. The CDR3 spans 15 residues. The CDR3 bases are TGTGCCAGCAGCTCCGGGACTAGTACTATAAATGAGCAGTTCTTC. As protein: CASSSGTSTINEQFF.

The chain uses TRBV6-5 and TRBJ2-7; 9 nucleotides agree with TRBD1. CDR1 and CDR2 (germline): MNHEY, SVGAGI. There are 15 residues in the CDR3. The J segment lost 5 bases and the V segment lost 4 bases, leaving 9 bases of the junction unmatched. CDR3 nucleotide sequence: TGTGCCAGCAGTTGGGCGGGGACAGGGCACGACGAGCAGTACTTC. Translation: CASSWAGTGHDEQYF.

V usage is TRBV6-1 and J usage is TRBJ1-5; a weak D match, TRBD1 (5 bases). Germline CDR1 and CDR2: MNHNS and SASEGT. V lost 7 bases, J lost 4 bases, and 11 bases lay in between. The CDR3 has 13 amino acids. The CDR3 sequence is CASNVDINQPQHF. The CDR3 DNA is TGTGCCAGCAACGTGGACATAAATCAGCCCCAGCATTTT.

This chain links TRBV10-2 with TRBJ2-7; no reliable D call. This CDR3 has 13 amino acids. V was pared by 8 bases and J by 0 bases, with 11 bases between. The germline gives CDR1 WSHSY, CDR2 SAAADI. In DNA, the CDR3 is TGCGCCAGCGGTCAAGAGCCCTCCTACGAGCAGTACTTC. Translating gives CASGQEPSYEQYF.

This clone was detected only a few times. The V call is TRBV7-9, the J call TRBJ1-1, with D hard to call. The germline V gene encodes CDR1 SEHNR and CDR2 FQNEAQ (reference sequence). This CDR3 contains 13 residues. Trimming took off 5 bases at V and 1 base at J, with 8 bases between the two ends. CDR3 amino acids: CASSPTGNTEAFF. In nucleotides, the CDR3 is TGTGCCAGCAGCCCAACTGGGAACACTGAAGCTTTCTTT.

The chain employs TRBV5-4 and TRBJ2-1; D is unresolved. The germline CDR1 and CDR2 sequences are SGHNT and YYREEE (reference sequence). The CDR3 contains 12 residues. V lost 4 bases, J lost 3 bases, and 5 bases lay in between. The CDR3 reads CASSPGYNEQFF. The CDR3 DNA sequence: TGTGCCAGCAGCCCCGGCTACAATGAGCAGTTCTTC.

V is TRBV5-5 and J is TRBJ1-1, with unresolved D. The CDR3 is 13 amino acids. The germline V and J ends were trimmed by 2 bases and 4 bases, with 9 bases remaining between them. Germline assignment: CDR1 SGHKS and CDR2 YYEKEE (reference sequence). The CDR3 reads CASSLTPGTEAFF. The CDR3 DNA is TGTGCCAGCAGCTTAACTCCGGGCACTGAAGCTTTCTTT. Full variable domain (missing parts from reference TRBV5-5 and TRBJ1-1): DAGVTQSPTHLIKTRGQQVTLRCSPISGHKSVSWYQQVLGQGPQFIFQYYEKEERGRGNFPDRFSARQFPNYSSELNVNALLLGDSALYLCASSLTPGTEAFFGQGTRLTVV.

The CDR3 loop is CASSLAPSLYEQYF. The CDR3 DNA reads as TGTGCCAGCAGCTTAGCGCCTAGCTTGTACGAGCAGTACTTC. V is TRBV7-9 and J is TRBJ2-7, with D possibly TRBD2 on 5 matching bases. Deletions cut 0 bases from V and 4 bases from J, with 10 bases between. Per the germline V gene, CDR1 is SEHNR and CDR2 is FQNEAQ (reference sequence). The CDR3 extends over 14 amino acids.

This clone has just one count. The rearrangement links TRBV30 to TRBJ2-7; possibly TRBD1 for D (6 bases). The germline V gene has CDR1 GTSNPN and CDR2 SVGIG (reference sequence). This CDR3 has 14 residues. V was shortened by 0 bases and J by 6 bases, with 15 bases between the two germline ends. Here the CDR3 reads CAWSVLQGEGEQYF. In DNA form, the CDR3 reads TGTGCCTGGAGTGTACTACAGGGTGAAGGCGAGCAGTACTTC. Based on the CDR3 plus reference TRBV30 and TRBJ2-7, the full variable domain is SQTIHQWPATLVQPVGSPLSLECTVEGTSNPNLYWYRQAAGRGLQLLFYSVGIGQISSEVPQNLSASRPQDRQFILSSKKLLLSDSGFYLCAWSVLQGEGEQYFGPGTRLTVT.

The chain carries TRBV7-9 and TRBJ2-7, with no clear D. The CDR3 spans 14 residues. V was trimmed by 6 bases and J by 5 bases, leaving 17 bases between them. From germline, CDR1 is SEHNR and CDR2 FQNEAQ (reference sequence). The CDR3 region has the DNA TGTGCCAGCAGTCAAAGACATCCCCCCCACGAGCAGTACTTC. Translation: CASSQRHPPHEQYF. The full variable domain, completed using reference TRBV7-9 and TRBJ2-7, is DTGVSQNPRHKITKRGQNVTFRCDPISEHNRLYWYRQTLGQGPEFLTYFQNEAQLEKSRLLSDRFSAERPKGSFSTLEIQRTEQGDSAMYLCASSQRHPPHEQYFGPGTRLTVT.

The J gene is TRBJ1-2, the V gene TRBV29-1; 8 bases match TRBD1. V shed 6 bases and J 4 bases; nucleotides not matched to a gene: 13. There are 15 residues in the CDR3. CDR1 is SQVTM, CDR2 ANQGSEA, per germline. The CDR3 spells CSVRTGINFFYGYTF. CDR3 DNA sequence: TGCAGCGTCAGGACAGGGATCAACTTCTTCTATGGCTACACCTTC.

This clone has a handful of counts. This chain connects TRBV6-5 to TRBJ2-7; a weak D match, TRBD1 (7 bases). Trimming stripped 2 bases from V and 3 bases from J, with 14 bases between. From germline, CDR1 is MNHEY and CDR2 SVGAGI. CDR3 length: 15 amino acids. The CDR3 here is CASSYQAGQNYEQYF. The CDR3 DNA reads TGTGCCAGCAGTTACCAGGCGGGACAGAACTACGAGCAGTACTTC.

The genes are TRBV4-1 and TRBJ2-7; a possible D gene is TRBD1 (5 bases). This CDR3 has 18 residues. Between the trimmed V and J ends, which lost 4 bases and 5 bases, there was a span of 27 bases. Per the germline V gene, CDR1 is MGHRA and CDR2 is YSYEKL. CDR3: CASSPDPYPQGRAHEQYF. Here the CDR3 DNA reads TGCGCCAGCAGCCCGGACCCTTATCCTCAGGGTAGGGCTCACGAGCAGTACTTC.

The chain joins TRBV4-2 to TRBJ1-2; D is undetermined. Trimming removed 0 bases from V and 6 bases from J, with 14 bases in between. The CDR3 has 15 residues. Germline CDR1 LGHNA, CDR2 YNFKEQ. The CDR3 DNA reads as TGTGCCAGCAGCCAAGATGGAGTTCCCCGAGATGGCTACACCTTC. This sequence encodes CASSQDGVPRDGYTF.